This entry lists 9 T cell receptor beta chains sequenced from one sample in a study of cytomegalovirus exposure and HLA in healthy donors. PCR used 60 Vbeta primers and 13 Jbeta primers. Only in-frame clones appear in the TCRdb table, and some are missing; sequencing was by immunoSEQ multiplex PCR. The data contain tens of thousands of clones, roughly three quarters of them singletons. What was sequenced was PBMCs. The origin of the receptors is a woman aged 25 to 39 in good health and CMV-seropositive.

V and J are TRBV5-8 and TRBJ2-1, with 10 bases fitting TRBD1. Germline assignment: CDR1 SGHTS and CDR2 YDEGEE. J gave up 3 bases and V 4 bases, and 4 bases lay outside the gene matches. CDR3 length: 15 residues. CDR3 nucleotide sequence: TGTGCCAGCAGCGACGGGACAGGGGTCTACAATGAGCAGTTCTTC. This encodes CASSDGTGVYNEQFF.

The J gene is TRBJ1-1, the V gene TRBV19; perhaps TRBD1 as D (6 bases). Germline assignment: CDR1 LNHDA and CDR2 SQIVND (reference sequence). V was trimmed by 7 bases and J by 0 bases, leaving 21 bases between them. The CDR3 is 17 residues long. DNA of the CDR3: TGTGCCAGTACCTCATGGGGGCTGACAGGAGTGAACACTGAAGCTTTCTTT. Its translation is CASTSWGLTGVNTEAFF.

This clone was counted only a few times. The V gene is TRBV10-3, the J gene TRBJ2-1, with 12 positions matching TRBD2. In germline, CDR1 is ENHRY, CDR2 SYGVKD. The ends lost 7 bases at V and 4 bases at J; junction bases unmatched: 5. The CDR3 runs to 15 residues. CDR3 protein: CAITPLAGGYNEQFF. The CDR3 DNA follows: TGTGCCATCACCCCCCTAGCGGGGGGGTACAATGAGCAGTTCTTC.

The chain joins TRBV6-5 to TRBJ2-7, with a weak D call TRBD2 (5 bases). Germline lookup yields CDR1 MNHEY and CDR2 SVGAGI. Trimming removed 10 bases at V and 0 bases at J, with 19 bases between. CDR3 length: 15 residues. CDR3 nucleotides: TGTGCCACCGCCCTGGGAGCGACCCTCTCCTACGAGCAGTACTTC. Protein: CATALGATLSYEQYF.

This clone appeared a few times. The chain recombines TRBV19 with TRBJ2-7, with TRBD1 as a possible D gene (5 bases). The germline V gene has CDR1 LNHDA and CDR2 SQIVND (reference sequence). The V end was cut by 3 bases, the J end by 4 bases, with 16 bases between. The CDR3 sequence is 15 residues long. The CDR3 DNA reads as TGTGCCAGTAGTATGTCGACAGCGTCAGTGTACGAGCAGTACTTC. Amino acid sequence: CASSMSTASVYEQYF.

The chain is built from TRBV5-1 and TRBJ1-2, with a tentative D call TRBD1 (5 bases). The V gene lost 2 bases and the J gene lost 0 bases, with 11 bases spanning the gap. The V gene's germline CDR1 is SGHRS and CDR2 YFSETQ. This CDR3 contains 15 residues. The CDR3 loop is CASSFRAEPNYGYTF. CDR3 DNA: TGCGCCAGCAGCTTCAGGGCAGAACCTAACTATGGCTACACCTTC. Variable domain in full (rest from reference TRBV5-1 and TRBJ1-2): KAGVTQTPRYLIKTRGQQVTLSCSPISGHRSVSWYQQTPGQGLQFLFEYFSETQRNKGNFPGRFSGRQFSNSRSEMNVSTLELGDSALYLCASSFRAEPNYGYTFGSGTRLTVV.

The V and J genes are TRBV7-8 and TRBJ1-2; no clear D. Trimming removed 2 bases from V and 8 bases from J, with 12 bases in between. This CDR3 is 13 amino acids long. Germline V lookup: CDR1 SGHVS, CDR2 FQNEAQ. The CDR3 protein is CASSLFSGAGYTF. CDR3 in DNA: TGTGCCAGCAGCTTATTTTCAGGTGCGGGCTACACCTTC.

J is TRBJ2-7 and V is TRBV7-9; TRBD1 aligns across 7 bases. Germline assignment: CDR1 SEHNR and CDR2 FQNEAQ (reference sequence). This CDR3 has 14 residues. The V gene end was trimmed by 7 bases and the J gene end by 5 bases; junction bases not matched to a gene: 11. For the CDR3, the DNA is TGTGCCAGCACCCTTCTTCCAGGGGGTGACGAGCAGTACTTC. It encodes CASTLLPGGDEQYF.

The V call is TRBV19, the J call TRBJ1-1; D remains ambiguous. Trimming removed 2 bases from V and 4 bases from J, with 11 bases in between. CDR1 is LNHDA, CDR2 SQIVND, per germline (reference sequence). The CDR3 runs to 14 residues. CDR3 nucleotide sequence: TGTGCCAGTAGTATAAACTCGGTTGGCACTGAAGCTTTCTTT. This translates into CASSINSVGTEAFF.